The clone carrying this T cell receptor (beta chain) was counted a few times. The sample comes from a study of T-cell reconstitution after alpha-beta-depleted transplantation in children. This sample's TCRbeta library carried unique molecular identifier barcodes. One entry per CDR3 protein, called by TCRdb with MiXCR from the PCR reads. The table has 250,000 to 300,000 distinct CDR3 sequences, 9.5% to 10% seen once; the top ten hold over 9%. V dropped 1 base and J dropped 9 bases, with 10 bases sitting between them. The germline V gene has CDR1 SGHAT and CDR2 FQNNGV. There are 13 residues in the CDR3.

This sample comprised PBMCs from the stem cell graft donor, obtained from the stem cell graft. This receptor was obtained from a human donor who donated a stem cell graft to a child with SCID. J is TRBJ2-1 and V is TRBV11-2; no clear D gene. This chain's CDR3 is CASSLGEIGEQFF. Here the CDR3 DNA reads TGTGCCAGCAGCTTAGGGGAAATAGGTGAGCAGTTCTTC.